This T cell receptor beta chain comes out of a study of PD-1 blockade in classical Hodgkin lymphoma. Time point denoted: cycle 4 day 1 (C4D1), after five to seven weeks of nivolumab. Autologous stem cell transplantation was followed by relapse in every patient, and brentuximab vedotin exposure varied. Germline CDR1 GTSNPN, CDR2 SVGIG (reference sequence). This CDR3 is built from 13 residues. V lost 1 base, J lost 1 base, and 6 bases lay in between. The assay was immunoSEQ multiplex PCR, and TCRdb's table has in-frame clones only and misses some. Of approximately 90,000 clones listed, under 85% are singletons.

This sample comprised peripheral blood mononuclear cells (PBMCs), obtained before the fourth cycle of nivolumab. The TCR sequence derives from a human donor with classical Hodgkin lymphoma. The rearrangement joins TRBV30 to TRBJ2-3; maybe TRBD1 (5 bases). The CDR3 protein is CAWSEQGTDTQYF. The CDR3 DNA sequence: TGTGCCTGGAGTGAACAGGGCACAGATACGCAGTATTTT.